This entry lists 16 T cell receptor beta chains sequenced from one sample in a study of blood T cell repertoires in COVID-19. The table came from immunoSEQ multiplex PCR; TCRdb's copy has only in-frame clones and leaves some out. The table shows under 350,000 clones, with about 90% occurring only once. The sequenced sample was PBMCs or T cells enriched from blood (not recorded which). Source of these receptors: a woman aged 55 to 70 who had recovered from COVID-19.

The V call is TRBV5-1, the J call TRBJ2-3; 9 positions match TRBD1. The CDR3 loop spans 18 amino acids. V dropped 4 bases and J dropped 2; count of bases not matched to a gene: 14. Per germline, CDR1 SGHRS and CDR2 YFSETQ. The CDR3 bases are TGCGCCAGCAGCCCGGGACAGGGAGGGATGTCGGACACAGATACGCAGTATTTT. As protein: CASSPGQGGMSDTDTQYF.

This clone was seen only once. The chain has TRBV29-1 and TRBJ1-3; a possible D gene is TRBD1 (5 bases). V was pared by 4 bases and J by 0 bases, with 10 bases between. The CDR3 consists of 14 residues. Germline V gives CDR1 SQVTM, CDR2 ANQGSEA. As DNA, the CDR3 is TGCAGCGTTGCACCGACAGTCTCTGGAAACACCATATATTTT. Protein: CSVAPTVSGNTIYF.

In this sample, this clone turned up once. Here the CDR3 DNA reads TGTGCCAGCAGACAGGTCCAAGAGACCCAGTACTTC. Amino acids: CASRQVQETQYF. The chain couples TRBV7-9 to TRBJ2-5; D is perhaps TRBD1 (5 bases). There are 12 residues in the CDR3. Trimming left V 6 bases short and J 1 base short, with 6 bases between. Germline V gives CDR1 SEHNR, CDR2 FQNEAQ (reference sequence).

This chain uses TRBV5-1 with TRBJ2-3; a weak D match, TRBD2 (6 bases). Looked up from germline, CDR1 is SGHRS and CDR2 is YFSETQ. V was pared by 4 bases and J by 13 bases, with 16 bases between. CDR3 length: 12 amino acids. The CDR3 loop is CASSHGSGRKYF. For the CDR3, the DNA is TGCGCCAGCAGCCATGGCTCGGGGAGGAAGTATTTT.

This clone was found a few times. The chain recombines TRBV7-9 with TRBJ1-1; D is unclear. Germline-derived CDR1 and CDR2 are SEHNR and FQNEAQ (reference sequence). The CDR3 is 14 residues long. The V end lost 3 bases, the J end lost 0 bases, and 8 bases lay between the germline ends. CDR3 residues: CASSFERVNTEAFF. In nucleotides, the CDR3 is TGTGCCAGCAGCTTTGAGAGGGTGAACACTGAAGCTTTCTTT.

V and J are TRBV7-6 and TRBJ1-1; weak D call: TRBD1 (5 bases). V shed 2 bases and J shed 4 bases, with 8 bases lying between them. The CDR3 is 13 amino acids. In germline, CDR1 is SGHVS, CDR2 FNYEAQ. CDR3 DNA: TGTGCCAGCAGCTTACAGGGTGGCACTGAAGCTTTCTTT. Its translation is CASSLQGGTEAFF.

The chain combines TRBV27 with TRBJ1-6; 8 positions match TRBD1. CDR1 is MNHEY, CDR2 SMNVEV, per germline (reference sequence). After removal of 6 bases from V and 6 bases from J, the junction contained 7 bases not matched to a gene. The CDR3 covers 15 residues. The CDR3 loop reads CASSDRGNSNSPLHF. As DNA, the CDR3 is TGTGCCAGCAGCGACAGGGGCAATAGTAATTCACCCCTCCACTTT.

The CDR3 DNA reads TGTGCCAGCAGCTTGAAACCCGCTATTAATACTGAGCAAGAGACCCAGTACTTC. It codes for CASSLKPAINTEQETQYF. The genes are TRBV5-6 and TRBJ2-5; D is unclear. The ends were cut back, 1 base at V and 2 bases at J, with 21 bases in the middle. Per the germline V gene, CDR1 is SGHDT and CDR2 is YYEEEE. The CDR3 extends over 18 amino acids.

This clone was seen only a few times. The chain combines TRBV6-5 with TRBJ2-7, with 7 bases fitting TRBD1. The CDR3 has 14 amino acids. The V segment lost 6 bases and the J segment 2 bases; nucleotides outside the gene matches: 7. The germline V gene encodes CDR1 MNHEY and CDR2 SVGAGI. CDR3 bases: TGTGCCAGCAGCGCCGGGACAGCGCCCTACGAGCAGTACTTC. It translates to CASSAGTAPYEQYF.

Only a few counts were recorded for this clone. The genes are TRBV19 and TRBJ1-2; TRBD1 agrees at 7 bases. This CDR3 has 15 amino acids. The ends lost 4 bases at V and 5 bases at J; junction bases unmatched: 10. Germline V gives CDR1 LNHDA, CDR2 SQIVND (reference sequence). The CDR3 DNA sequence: TGTGCCAGTAGTACTAACCGGGACAGAGTATATGGCTACACCTTC. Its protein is CASSTNRDRVYGYTF.

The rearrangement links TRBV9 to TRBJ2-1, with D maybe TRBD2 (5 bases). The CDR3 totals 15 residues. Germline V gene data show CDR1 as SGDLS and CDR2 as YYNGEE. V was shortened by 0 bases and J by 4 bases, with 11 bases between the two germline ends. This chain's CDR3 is CASSVALGEYNEQFF. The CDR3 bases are TGTGCCAGCAGCGTAGCTCTCGGGGAGTACAATGAGCAGTTCTTC.

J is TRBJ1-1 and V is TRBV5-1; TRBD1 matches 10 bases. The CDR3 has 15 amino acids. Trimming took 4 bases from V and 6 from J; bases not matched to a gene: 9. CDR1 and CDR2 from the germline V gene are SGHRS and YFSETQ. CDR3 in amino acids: CASSGRQGATAEAFF. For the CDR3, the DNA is TGCGCCAGCAGCGGACGACAGGGGGCGACGGCTGAAGCTTTCTTT.

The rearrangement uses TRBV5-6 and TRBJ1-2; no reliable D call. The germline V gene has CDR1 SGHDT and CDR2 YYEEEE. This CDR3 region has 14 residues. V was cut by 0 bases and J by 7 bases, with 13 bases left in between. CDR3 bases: TGTGCCAGCAGCTTGGTGGGAGATCGGGGTGGCTACACCTTC. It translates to CASSLVGDRGGYTF.

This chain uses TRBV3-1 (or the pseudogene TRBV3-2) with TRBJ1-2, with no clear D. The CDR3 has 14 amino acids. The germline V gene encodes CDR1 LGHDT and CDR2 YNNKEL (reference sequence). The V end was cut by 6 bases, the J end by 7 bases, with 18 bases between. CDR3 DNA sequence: TGTGCCAGCAGTCGGAAGGCTGACGGAGGTGGCTACACCTTC. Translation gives CASSRKADGGGYTF.

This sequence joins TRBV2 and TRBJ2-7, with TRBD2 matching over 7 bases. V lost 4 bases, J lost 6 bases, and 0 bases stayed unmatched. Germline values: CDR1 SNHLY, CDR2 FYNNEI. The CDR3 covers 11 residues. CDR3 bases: TGTGCCAGCAGTGCGGGGGGCGAGCAGTACTTC. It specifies CASSAGGEQYF.

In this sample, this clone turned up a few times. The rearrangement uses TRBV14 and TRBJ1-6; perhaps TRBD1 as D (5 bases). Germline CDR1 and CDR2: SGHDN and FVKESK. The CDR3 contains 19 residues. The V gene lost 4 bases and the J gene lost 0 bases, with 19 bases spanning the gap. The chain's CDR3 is CASSLTRATQGSYNSPLHF. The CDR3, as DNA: TGTGCCAGCAGCCTGACACGCGCGACTCAGGGCTCCTATAATTCACCCCTCCACTTT.